The present entry profiles one TCR beta chain with its context. Its antigen is still unknown. This sample was included in a study of graft-versus-host responses after intestinal transplantation. The CDR3 length is 14 residues. V lost 6 bases to trimming and J lost 7 bases, with 13 bases between them. The V gene's germline CDR1 is MNHEY and CDR2 SVGAGI. Sequencing used immunoSEQ multiplex PCR; TCRdb keeps in-frame clones, though not all of them. The sample records about 99,000 clones, roughly 87% being singletons. Overall study results and limits: Allograft graft-versus-host to host-versus-graft clonal ratios ran high in patients with graft-donor T cell macrochimerism.

The rearrangement uses TRBV6-5 and TRBJ1-6; D uncertain. The specimen was unstimulated CD4+ T cells sorted from spleen or lymph node cells, collected before intestinal transplant. This TCR came from a human donor who received an intestinal transplant. The CDR3: CASRAGLSNSPLHF. The CDR3, as DNA: TGTGCCAGCAGGGCAGGCCTAAGCAATTCACCCCTCCACTTT.